A selection of T cell receptor beta chains follows, all from one sample in a study of blood T cell repertoires in COVID-19. TCRdb's copy holds only in-frame clones and misses some; the assay was immunoSEQ multiplex PCR. The repertoire holds hundreds of thousands of clones, with 70% to 90% as singletons. The sequenced sample consisted of PBMCs or T cells enriched from blood (not recorded which). The receptors come from a man younger than 35 who had recovered from COVID-19. Each CDR3 is given with its conserved first and last residue.

j_gene	v_gene	CDR3aa
TRBJ2-1	TRBV5-4	CASFPQAGGFNEQFF
TRBJ2-1	TRBV11-2	CASSLEGTSIFHEQFF
TRBJ2-7	TRBV19	CASTPSFTDTPYEQYF
TRBJ2-5	TRBV5-4	CASSDQKRTGSETQYF
TRBJ2-5	TRBV10-3	CAISAQTGTWETQYF
TRBJ1-2	TRBV25-1	CASTGRDGYTF
TRBJ2-7	TRBV27	CASSPGQGAYEQYF
TRBJ2-5	TRBV12-5	CASGLFRGGQETQYF
TRBJ2-5	TRBV5-1	CASSLLTGIQETQYF
TRBJ1-5	TRBV19	CASSTGDQPQHF
TRBJ1-1	TRBV28	CASSEDREAFF
TRBJ1-1	TRBV27	CASSLAGGHLEAFF
TRBJ1-6	TRBV6-5	CASSYSRTGDSPLHF
TRBJ2-5	TRBV2	CASSSGQGVGETQYF
TRBJ1-1	TRBV7-9	CASSLYTNTEAFF
TRBJ2-1	TRBV27	CASSLRKTSGPKAEQFF
TRBJ2-2	TRBV18	CASSTTPRGRRDTGELFF
TRBJ2-7	TRBV25-1	CASSEPPDTGTRCYEQYF
TRBJ1-2	TRBV12-3/TRBV12-4	CASSLSGGYTF
TRBJ1-6	TRBV5-6	CASSWRDRGNSPLHF
TRBJ2-1	TRBV5-1	CASSLGASGINEQFF
TRBJ1-1	TRBV11-3	CASSQREGVNTEAFF
TRBJ1-5	TRBV30	CAWSLTGRGVQPQHF
TRBJ1-6	TRBV5-1	CASSRDIENSPLHF
TRBJ1-1	TRBV9	CASSFGRNTEAFF
TRBJ2-1	TRBV15	CAAGGRSSYNEQFF
TRBJ2-1	TRBV27	CASSLSPGGNRFF
TRBJ2-7	TRBV18	CASSPPGAYEQYF
TRBJ2-1	TRBV6-2/TRBV6-3	CASSPPGLAGGRNEQFF
TRBJ2-3	TRBV5-4	CASSFRGGRADTQYF
TRBJ2-1	TRBV6-5	CASRIDAANEQFF
TRBJ2-1	TRBV24-1	CASQRAGASSYNEQFF
TRBJ2-1	TRBV5-8	CASRSGTGEHEQFF
TRBJ2-7	TRBV11-2	CASSRGGEGYEQYF
TRBJ2-7	TRBV9	CASSSGGTSGSYEQYF
TRBJ2-1	TRBV2	CASSDARLVVTYNEQFF
TRBJ2-7	TRBV18	CASSQGQSYEQYF
TRBJ2-1	TRBV11-3	CASTLLAGGFNEQFF
TRBJ2-2	TRBV24-1	CATKSGAGELFF
TRBJ2-1	TRBV5-1	CASSLGSRAGAGDNEQFF
TRBJ2-1	TRBV9	CASSTEAGFDNEQFF
TRBJ1-2	TRBV7-8	CASSSSGTGSLYGYTF
TRBJ2-5	TRBV7-9	CASSLYGVGETQYF
TRBJ1-2	TRBV27	CASSRLTGANYGYTF
TRBJ1-2	TRBV6-5	CASRHANYGYTF
TRBJ1-2	TRBV24-1	CATSDEVGGYTF
TRBJ2-1	TRBV6-1	CASSGYREEKGDEQFF
TRBJ1-2	TRBV28	CASSSPTGGGRYGYTF
TRBJ2-7	TRBV30	CAWRGAYSYEQYF
TRBJ2-1	TRBV19	CASSIVPVPSYNEQFF
TRBJ2-5	TRBV5-6	CASSFGTSGEVWQETQYF
TRBJ1-5	TRBV7-9	CASSSGTSQPQHF
TRBJ2-7	TRBV6-5	CASGRTSGGAWEQYF
TRBJ2-3	TRBV20-1	CSANGPRTQYF
TRBJ2-7	TRBV12-3/TRBV12-4	CASNRDRSEQYF
TRBJ2-7	TRBV24-1	CATSDIHPLRVGREQYF
TRBJ2-5	TRBV14	CASSRLLGLAGVQETQYF
TRBJ2-1	TRBV7-9	CASSSPAPQRVPYNEQFF
TRBJ1-1	TRBV9	CASSVGDRGLAEAFF
TRBJ2-2	TRBV4-1	CASRRGASGPRVGELFF